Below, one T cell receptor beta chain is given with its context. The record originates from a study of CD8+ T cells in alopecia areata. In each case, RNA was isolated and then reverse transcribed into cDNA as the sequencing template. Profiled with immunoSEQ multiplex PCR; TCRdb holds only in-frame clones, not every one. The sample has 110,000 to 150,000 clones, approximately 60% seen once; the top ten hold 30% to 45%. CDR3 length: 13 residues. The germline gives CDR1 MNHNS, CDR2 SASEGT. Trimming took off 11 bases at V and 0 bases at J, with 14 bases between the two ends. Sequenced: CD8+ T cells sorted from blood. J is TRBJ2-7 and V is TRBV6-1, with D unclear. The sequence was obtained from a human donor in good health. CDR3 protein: CASVTKGSYEQYF. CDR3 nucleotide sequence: TGTGCCTCCGTAACGAAGGGCTCCTACGAGCAGTACTTC.